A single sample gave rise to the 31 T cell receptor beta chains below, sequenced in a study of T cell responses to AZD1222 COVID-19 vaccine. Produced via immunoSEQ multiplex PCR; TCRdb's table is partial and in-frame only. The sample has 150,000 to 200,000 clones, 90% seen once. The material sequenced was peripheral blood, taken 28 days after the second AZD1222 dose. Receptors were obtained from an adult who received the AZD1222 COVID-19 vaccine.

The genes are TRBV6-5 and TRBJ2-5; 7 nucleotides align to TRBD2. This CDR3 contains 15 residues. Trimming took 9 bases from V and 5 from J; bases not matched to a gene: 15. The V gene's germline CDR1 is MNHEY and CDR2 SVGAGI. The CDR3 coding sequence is TGTGCCAGTGCCTGGGGGGGTTCTCAGTCCGAGACCCAGTACTTC. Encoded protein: CASAWGGSQSETQYF.

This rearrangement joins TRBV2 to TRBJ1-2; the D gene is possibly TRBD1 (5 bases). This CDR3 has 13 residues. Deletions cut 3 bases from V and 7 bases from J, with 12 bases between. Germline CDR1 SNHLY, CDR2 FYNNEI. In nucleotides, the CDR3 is TGTGCCAGCAGTGATGCGGGGGTGGGTGGCTACACCTTC. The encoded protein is CASSDAGVGGYTF.

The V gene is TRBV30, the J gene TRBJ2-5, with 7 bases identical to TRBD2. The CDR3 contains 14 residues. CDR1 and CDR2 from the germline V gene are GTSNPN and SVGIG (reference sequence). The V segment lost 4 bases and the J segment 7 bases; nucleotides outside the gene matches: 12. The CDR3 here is CAWNLGGGPSTQYF. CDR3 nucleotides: TGTGCCTGGAATCTGGGGGGAGGGCCGTCGACCCAGTACTTC.

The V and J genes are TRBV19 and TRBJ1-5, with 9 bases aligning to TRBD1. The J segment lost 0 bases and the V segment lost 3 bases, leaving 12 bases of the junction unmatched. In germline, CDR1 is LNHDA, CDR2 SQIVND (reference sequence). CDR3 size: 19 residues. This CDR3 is CASSIGTGIAVYSNQPQHF. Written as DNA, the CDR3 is TGTGCCAGTAGTATTGGGACAGGGATCGCGGTTTATAGCAATCAGCCCCAGCATTTT.

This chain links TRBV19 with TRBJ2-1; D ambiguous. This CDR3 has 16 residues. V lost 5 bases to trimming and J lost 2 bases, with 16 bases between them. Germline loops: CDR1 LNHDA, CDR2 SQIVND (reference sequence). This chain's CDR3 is CASSSLVGGAYNEQFF. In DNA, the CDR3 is TGTGCCAGTAGTTCCCTTGTCGGTGGGGCCTACAATGAGCAGTTCTTC.

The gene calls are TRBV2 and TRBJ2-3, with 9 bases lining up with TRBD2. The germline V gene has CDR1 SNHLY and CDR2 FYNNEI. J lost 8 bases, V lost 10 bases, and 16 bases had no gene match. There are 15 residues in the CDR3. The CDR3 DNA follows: TGTGCCACCTTCCCGGGACTAGCTGTCCCAGGTACGCAGTATTTT. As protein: CATFPGLAVPGTQYF. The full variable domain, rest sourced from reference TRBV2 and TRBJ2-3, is EPEVTQTPSHQVTQMGQEVILRCVPISNHLYFYWYRQILGQKVEFLVSFYNNEISEKSEIFDDQFSVERPDGSNFTLKIRSTKLEDSAMYFCATFPGLAVPGTQYFGPGTRLTVL.

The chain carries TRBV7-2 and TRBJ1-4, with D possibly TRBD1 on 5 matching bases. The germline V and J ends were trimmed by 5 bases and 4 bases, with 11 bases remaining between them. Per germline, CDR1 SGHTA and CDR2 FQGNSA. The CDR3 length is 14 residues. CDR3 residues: CASSPGRNNEKLFF. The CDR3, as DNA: TGTGCCAGCAGCCCGGGACGGAATAATGAAAAACTGTTTTTT.

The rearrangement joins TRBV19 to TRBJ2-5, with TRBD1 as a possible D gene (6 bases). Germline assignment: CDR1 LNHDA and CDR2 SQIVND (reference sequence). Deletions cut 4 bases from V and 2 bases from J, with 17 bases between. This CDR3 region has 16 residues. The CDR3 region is CASSTQGLARQETQYF. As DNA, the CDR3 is TGTGCCAGTAGTACGCAGGGGCTAGCCCGGCAAGAGACCCAGTACTTC.

CDR3 DNA sequence: TGTGCCAGTAGTTCGGACAGGGGGCGAGGAAGCAATCAGCCCCAGCATTTT. Translated, it gives CASSSDRGRGSNQPQHF. V is TRBV19 and J is TRBJ1-5; 11 nucleotides match TRBD1. V lost 5 bases and J lost 1; bases outside the gene matches: 7. Germline assignment: CDR1 LNHDA and CDR2 SQIVND (reference sequence). The CDR3 extends over 17 amino acids.

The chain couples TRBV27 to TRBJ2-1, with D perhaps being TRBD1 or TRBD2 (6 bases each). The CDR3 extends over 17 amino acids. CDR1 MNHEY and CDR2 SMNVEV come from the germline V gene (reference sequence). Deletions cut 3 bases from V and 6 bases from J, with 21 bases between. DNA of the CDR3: TGTGCCAGCAGTTTCGTCGGGGGCGGGGTCTTCCGCAATGAGCAGTTCTTC. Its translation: CASSFVGGGVFRNEQFF.

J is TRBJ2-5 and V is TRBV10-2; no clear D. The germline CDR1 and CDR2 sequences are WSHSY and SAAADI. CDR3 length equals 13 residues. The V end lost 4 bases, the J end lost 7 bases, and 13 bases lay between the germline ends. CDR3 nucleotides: TGCGCCAGCAGTGGAGCCGGTCCTGGGACCCAGTACTTC. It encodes CASSGAGPGTQYF.

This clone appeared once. The CDR3 loop reads CSGGAPNYGYTF. The CDR3 coding sequence is TGCAGCGGGGGGGCGCCTAACTATGGCTACACCTTC. The gene calls are TRBV29-1 and TRBJ1-2; D is perhaps TRBD1 (6 bases). Per the germline V gene, CDR1 is SQVTM and CDR2 is ANQGSEA. V gave up 7 bases and J gave up 0 bases, with 9 bases separating them. CDR3 length: 12 amino acids.

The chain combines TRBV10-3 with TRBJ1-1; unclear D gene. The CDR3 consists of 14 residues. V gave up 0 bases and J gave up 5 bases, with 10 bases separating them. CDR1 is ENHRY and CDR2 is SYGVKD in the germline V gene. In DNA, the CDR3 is TGTGCCATCAGTGAGTCCGAGAGCTGGACTGAAGCTTTCTTT. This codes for CAISESESWTEAFF.

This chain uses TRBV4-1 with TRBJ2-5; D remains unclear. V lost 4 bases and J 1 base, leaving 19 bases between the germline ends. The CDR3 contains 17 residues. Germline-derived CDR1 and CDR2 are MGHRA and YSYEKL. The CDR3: CASSLGSGGALQETQYF. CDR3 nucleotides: TGCGCCAGCAGCCTAGGCTCGGGCGGAGCCCTCCAAGAGACCCAGTACTTC.

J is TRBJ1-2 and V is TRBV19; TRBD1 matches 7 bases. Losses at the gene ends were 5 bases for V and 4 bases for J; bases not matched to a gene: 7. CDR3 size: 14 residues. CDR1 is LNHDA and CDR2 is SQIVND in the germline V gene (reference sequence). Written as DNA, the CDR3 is TGTGCCAGTAGTGGCCGACAGGGCTTCTATGGCTACACCTTC. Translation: CASSGRQGFYGYTF.

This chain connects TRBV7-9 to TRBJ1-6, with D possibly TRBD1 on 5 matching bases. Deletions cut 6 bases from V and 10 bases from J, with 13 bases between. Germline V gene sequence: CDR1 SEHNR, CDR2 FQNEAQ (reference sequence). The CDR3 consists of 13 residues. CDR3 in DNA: TGTGCCAGCAGGCCTGATGGGGACTCACCCCTCCACTTT. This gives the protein CASRPDGDSPLHF.

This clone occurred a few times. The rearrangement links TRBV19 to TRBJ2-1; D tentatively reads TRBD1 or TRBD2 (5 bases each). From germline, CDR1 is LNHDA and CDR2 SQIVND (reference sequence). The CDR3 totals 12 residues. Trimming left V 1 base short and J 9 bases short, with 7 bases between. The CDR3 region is CASSIGGGEQFF. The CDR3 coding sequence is TGTGCCAGTAGTATAGGTGGGGGTGAGCAGTTCTTC. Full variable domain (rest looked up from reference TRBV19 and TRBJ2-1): DGGITQSPKYLFRKEGQNVTLSCEQNLNHDAMYWYRQDPGQGLRLIYYSQIVNDFQKGDIAEGYSVSREKKESFPLTVTSAQKNPTAFYLCASSIGGGEQFFGPGTRLTVL.

CDR3 protein: CASSLGQGHSPLHF. Here the CDR3 DNA reads TGTGCCAGCAGCTTAGGGCAGGGACATTCACCCCTCCACTTT. This chain uses TRBV7-9 with TRBJ1-6; D possibly corresponds to TRBD1 (5 bases). The germline V and J ends were trimmed by 1 base and 8 bases, with 9 bases remaining between them. This CDR3 comprises 14 residues. CDR1 and CDR2 from the germline V gene are SEHNR and FQNEAQ (reference sequence).

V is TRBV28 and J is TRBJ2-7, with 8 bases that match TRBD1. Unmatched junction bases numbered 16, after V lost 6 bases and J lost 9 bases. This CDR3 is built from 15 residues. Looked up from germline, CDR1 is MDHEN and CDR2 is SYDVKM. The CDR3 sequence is CASSTSGTGLGGQYF. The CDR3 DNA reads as TGTGCCAGCAGCACGTCCGGGACAGGCCTCGGAGGGCAGTACTTC.

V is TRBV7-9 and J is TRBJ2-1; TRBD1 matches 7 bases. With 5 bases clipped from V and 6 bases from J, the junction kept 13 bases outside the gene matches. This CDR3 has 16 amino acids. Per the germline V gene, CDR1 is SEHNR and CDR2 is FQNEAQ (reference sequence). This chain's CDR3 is CASSAQGVGVGNEQFF. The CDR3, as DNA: TGTGCCAGCAGCGCGCAGGGGGTGGGAGTGGGCAATGAGCAGTTCTTC.

CDR3: CASSLGTGTGHRDEQFF. The CDR3 DNA follows: TGTGCCAGCAGCTTAGGGACCGGGACAGGCCACCGGGATGAGCAGTTCTTC. The chain carries TRBV11-3 and TRBJ2-1, with 8 bases matching TRBD1. The CDR3 totals 17 residues. The V gene's germline CDR1 is SGHNT and CDR2 YENEEA. V gave up 1 base and J gave up 8 bases; unmatched junction bases: 13.

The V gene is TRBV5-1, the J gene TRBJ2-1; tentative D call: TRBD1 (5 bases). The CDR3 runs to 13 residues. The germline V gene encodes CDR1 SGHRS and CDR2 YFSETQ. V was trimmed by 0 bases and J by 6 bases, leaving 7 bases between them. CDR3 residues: CASSLGQLNEQFF. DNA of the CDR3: TGCGCCAGCAGCTTGGGACAGCTCAATGAGCAGTTCTTC.

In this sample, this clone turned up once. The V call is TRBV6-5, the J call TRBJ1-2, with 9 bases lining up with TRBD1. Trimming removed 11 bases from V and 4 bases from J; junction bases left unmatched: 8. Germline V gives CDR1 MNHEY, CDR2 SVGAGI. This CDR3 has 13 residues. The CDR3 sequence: CAGRQGDSYGYTF. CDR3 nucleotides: TGTGCCGGACGACAGGGGGATTCCTATGGCTACACCTTC.

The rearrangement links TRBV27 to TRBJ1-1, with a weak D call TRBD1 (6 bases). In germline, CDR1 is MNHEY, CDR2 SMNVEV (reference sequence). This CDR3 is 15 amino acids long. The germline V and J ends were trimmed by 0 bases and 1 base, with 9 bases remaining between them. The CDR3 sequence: CASSLSWGRNTEAFF. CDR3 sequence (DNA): TGTGCCAGCAGTTTATCGTGGGGGCGGAACACTGAAGCTTTCTTT.

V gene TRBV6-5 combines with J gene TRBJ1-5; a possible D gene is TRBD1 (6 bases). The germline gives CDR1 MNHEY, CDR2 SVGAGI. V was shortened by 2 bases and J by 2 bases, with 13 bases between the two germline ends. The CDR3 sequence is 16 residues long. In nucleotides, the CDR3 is TGTGCCAGCAGTTACAGGGGGGGGTTGGGCAATCAGCCCCAGCATTTT. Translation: CASSYRGGLGNQPQHF.

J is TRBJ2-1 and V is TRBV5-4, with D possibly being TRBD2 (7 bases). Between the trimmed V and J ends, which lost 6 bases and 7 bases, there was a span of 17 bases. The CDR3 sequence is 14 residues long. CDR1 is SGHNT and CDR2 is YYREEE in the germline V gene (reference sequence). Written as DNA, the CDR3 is TGTGCCAGCAACAAAGGGGGACTAAGAAATGAGCAGTTCTTC. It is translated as CASNKGGLRNEQFF.

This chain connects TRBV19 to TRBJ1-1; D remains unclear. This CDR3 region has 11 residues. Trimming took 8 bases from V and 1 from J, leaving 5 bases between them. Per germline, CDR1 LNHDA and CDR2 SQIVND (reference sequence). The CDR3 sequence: CASAWNTEAFF. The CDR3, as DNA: TGTGCCAGTGCGTGGAACACTGAAGCTTTCTTT.

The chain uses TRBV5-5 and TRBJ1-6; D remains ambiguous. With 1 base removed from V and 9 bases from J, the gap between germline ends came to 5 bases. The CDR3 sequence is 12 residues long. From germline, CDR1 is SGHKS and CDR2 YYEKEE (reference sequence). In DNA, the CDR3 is TGTGCCAGCAGCTTGTACAGTTCACCCCTCCACTTT. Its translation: CASSLYSSPLHF.

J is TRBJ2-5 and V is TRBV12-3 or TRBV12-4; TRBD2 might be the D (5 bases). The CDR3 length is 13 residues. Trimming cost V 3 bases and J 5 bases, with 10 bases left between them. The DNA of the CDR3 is TGTGCCAGCAGTTTTTCTGGGAGTGAGACCCAGTACTTC. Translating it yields CASSFSGSETQYF.

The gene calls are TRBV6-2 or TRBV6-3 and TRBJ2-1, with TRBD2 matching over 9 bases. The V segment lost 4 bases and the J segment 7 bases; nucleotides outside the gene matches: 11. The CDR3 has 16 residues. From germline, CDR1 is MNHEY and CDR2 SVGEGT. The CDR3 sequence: CASSSLAGRGLNEQFF. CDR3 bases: TGTGCCAGCAGTTCCCTAGCGGGAAGAGGTTTGAATGAGCAGTTCTTC.

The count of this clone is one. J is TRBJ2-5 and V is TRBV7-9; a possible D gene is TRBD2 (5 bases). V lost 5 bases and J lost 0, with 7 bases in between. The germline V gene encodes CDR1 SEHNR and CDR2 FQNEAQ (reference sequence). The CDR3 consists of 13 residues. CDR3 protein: CASSPGNQETQYF. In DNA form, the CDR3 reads TGTGCCAGCAGCCCGGGGAACCAAGAGACCCAGTACTTC. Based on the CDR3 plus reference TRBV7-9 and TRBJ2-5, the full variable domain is DTGVSQNPRHKITKRGQNVTFRCDPISEHNRLYWYRQTLGQGPEFLTYFQNEAQLEKSRLLSDRFSAERPKGSFSTLEIQRTEQGDSAMYLCASSPGNQETQYFGPGTRLLVL.